The rows below give T cell receptor beta chains drawn from one sample of a study of cytomegalovirus exposure and HLA in healthy donors. Repertoires were generated with immunoSEQ multiplex PCR, while TCRdb's copy carries only in-frame clones and drops some. The sample contains 100,000 to 150,000 clones, around three quarters of which appear only once. The sequenced material came from PBMCs. These TCRs come from a man in his late teens or twenties in good health and CMV-seropositive. The CDR3 runs from the conserved cysteine through the conserved F or W. Fields, in order: CDR3 protein, CDR3 DNA, D gene, J gene, clone size, V gene. The D gene is left open where the match is weak. Where a row states a size, it is once, few, many or the class of an expanded clone; other rows omit it.

CASSLLTGAAQPQHF	TGTGCCAGCAGTTTATTAACAGGGGCGGCCCAGCCCCAGCATTTT	TRBD1	TRBJ1-5	.	TRBV28
CASSTRQSFYEQYF	TGTGCCAGTAGTACGAGACAGAGCTTCTACGAGCAGTACTTC	.	TRBJ2-7	.	TRBV19
CASSPFSAEQYF	TGTGCCAGCTCACCATTCAGCGCCGAGCAGTACTTC	.	TRBJ2-7	.	TRBV18
CASSFVQGYAYGYTF	TGTGCCAGCAGTTTCGTCCAGGGATATGCGTATGGCTACACCTTC	.	TRBJ1-2	.	TRBV27
CASSEKGASSYEQYF	TGTGCCAGCAGTGAAAAAGGGGCTAGCTCCTACGAGCAGTACTTC	.	TRBJ2-7	.	TRBV6-1
CASSQGTEKGLTYGYTF	TGTGCCAGCAGCCAAGGGACAGAGAAAGGCCTAACCTATGGCTACACCTTC	.	TRBJ1-2	.	TRBV4-2
CAWRRGRETQYF	TGTGCCTGGAGAAGGGGTCGAGAGACCCAGTACTTC	.	TRBJ2-5	.	TRBV30
CASSIARGNSYEQYF	TGTGCCAGTAGTATAGCCAGGGGAAACTCCTACGAGCAGTACTTC	.	TRBJ2-7	.	TRBV19
CATTIATGTDTQYF	TGTGCCACTACCATTGCGACAGGGACAGATACGCAGTATTTT	TRBD1	TRBJ2-3	.	TRBV19
CASRRLQGTEAFF	TGTGCCAGCAGGCGATTACAGGGAACTGAAGCTTTCTTT	.	TRBJ1-1	.	TRBV7-9
CAWSAPRGSLWGYTF	TGTGCCTGGAGTGCACCACGGGGGTCCCTCTGGGGCTACACCTTC	.	TRBJ1-2	.	TRBV30
CASSFEGDQPQHF	TGTGCCAGCAGTTTTGAGGGAGATCAGCCCCAGCATTTT	.	TRBJ1-5	.	TRBV28
CASSPPGTGNSPLHF	TGTGCCAGCAGTCCTCCCGGGACAGGGAATTCACCCCTCCACTTT	TRBD1	TRBJ1-6	few	TRBV28
CASSLNTGELFF	TGTGCCAGCAGTCTCAACACCGGGGAGCTGTTTTTT	.	TRBJ2-2	.	TRBV28
CASSPLAGGLSYEQYF	TGTGCCAGCAGCCCCCTAGCGGGGGGGCTATCCTACGAGCAGTACTTC	TRBD2	TRBJ2-7	.	TRBV11-2
CASSYMGTGGTEAFF	TGTGCCAGCAGTTACATGGGGACAGGGGGCACTGAAGCTTTCTTT	TRBD1	TRBJ1-1	once	TRBV6-6
CASTLQAGTIYEQYF	TGTGCCAGCACCTTACAAGCCGGGACAATTTACGAGCAGTACTTC	.	TRBJ2-7	few	TRBV5-6
CAWSVRSYGYTF	TGTGCCTGGAGTGTCAGAAGCTATGGCTACACCTTC	.	TRBJ1-2	few	TRBV30
CASSPPGLAFRSEQYF	TGTGCCAGCAGCCCCCCGGGACTAGCTTTCCGTTCCGAGCAGTACTTC	TRBD2	TRBJ2-7	.	TRBV7-2
CASTSIARPGEAFF	TGTGCCAGCACCTCCATCGCCAGGCCGGGGGAAGCTTTCTTT	.	TRBJ1-1	.	TRBV5-5
CASSPRTGDLNSPLHF	TGTGCCAGCAGCCCAAGGACAGGGGACTTGAATTCACCCCTCCACTTT	TRBD1	TRBJ1-6	.	TRBV7-2
CASRDQGNTEAFF	TGCGCCAGCAGGGACCAGGGGAACACTGAAGCTTTCTTT	.	TRBJ1-1	.	TRBV5-1